This T cell receptor (beta chain) derives from a study of blood T cell repertoires in COVID-19. Whole-study context: Samples came from the United States, Italy and Spain, spanning acute and convalescent COVID-19. PBMCs, B-cell-depleted T cells, or T cells provided the cDNA or gDNA that made up the material.

The germline V and J ends were trimmed by 7 bases and 8 bases, with 20 bases remaining between them. Germline-derived CDR1 and CDR2 are MNHEY and SVGAGI. The CDR3 runs to 14 residues. The data were produced by immunoSEQ multiplex PCR, yet TCRdb's version contains in-frame clones alone and is incomplete. The sample shows about 190,000 clones, approximately 81% of them seen only once. The clonotype originates from a woman of 80 years or more with active or convalescent COVID-19. This rearrangement joins TRBV6-5 to TRBJ1-2, with a possible D match to TRBD1 (5 bases). Sequencing was carried out using peripheral blood. CDR3 in DNA: TGTGCCAGCAACCCCCGGGACTTGGCTATCGGCTACACCTTC. This translates into CASNPRDLAIGYTF.